This T cell receptor (beta chain) was retrieved from a study of blood T cell repertoires in COVID-19. The CDR3 sequence is 15 residues long. The V and J ends lost 6 bases and 3 bases, in that order; junction bases with no gene match: 9. The V gene's germline CDR1 is MNHEY and CDR2 SVGAGI. TCRdb keeps only in-frame clones here, not all; method: immunoSEQ multiplex PCR. This table has approximately 180,000 clones, roughly 88% appearing once. The V gene is TRBV6-5, the J gene TRBJ2-5; TRBD1 agrees at 8 bases. This sequence originates from a human donor with active or convalescent COVID-19. The donor label of this sample is uncertain. Sequencing was done on a sample of peripheral blood. The CDR3 DNA sequence: TGTGCCAGCAGGAGACAGGGGACCCGGGAAGAGACCCAGTACTTC. This codes for CASRRQGTREETQYF.